The entry that follows covers one T cell receptor (beta chain) sequence. This sample stems from a study of cytomegalovirus exposure and HLA in healthy donors. On the study more broadly: In an earlier analysis, around 120 million unique TCR beta sequences were found from some 180 million T cells.

With 60 Vbeta and 13 Jbeta primers, the PCR was carried out. Sequencing used immunoSEQ multiplex PCR; TCRdb keeps in-frame clones, though not all of them. The table shows about 170,000 clones, with around three quarters occurring only once. The receptor's source is a woman aged 50 to 60 in good health and CMV-seropositive. The sample taken for sequencing was PBMCs.

The CDR3 DNA sequence: TGCGCCAGCAGCTTGACACAGGGGAACTATGGCTACACCTTC. This encodes CASSLTQGNYGYTF. V gene TRBV5-1 combines with J gene TRBJ1-2; 7 bases align to TRBD1. V lost 1 base and J lost 2; bases outside the gene matches: 2. Looked up from germline, CDR1 is SGHRS and CDR2 is YFSETQ. The CDR3 totals 14 residues.